These 17 T cell receptor beta chains originate from one sample sequenced in a study of glioma-infiltrating T cells after dendritic cell vaccination listed by TCRdb under 2016. Library generation was performed with the immunoSEQ multiplex PCR assay. What TCRdb holds here is the immuneACCESS table cut down to in-frame rearrangements. Part of the clones is not present; checked against another copy, under half of the missing clones reflect an unresolved V gene, and the others are unexplained. This sample is represented by fewer than 85,000 clones; 87% of them were singletons. In total, the top ten clones hold more than 2% of the sample. What this sample's time point label stands for: after dendritic cell vaccination, including at tumor progression/relapse. This specimen consisted of blood, obtained after dendritic cell vaccination. The receptors come from a human donor with glioblastoma.

The genes are TRBV25-1 and TRBJ1-4; no reliable D call. The CDR3 has 15 residues. Germline CDR1 and CDR2: MGHDK and SYGVNS. The germline V and J ends were trimmed by 1 base and 8 bases, with 14 bases remaining between them. This CDR3 reads CASSESGGLGEKLFF. Here the CDR3 DNA reads TGTGCCAGCAGTGAATCAGGAGGGTTAGGAGAAAAACTGTTTTTT.

The chain uses TRBV7-2 and TRBJ1-5, with D maybe TRBD1 (6 bases). Germline V gives CDR1 SGHTA, CDR2 FQGNSA. CDR3 length equals 17 residues. V gave up 0 bases and J gave up 6 bases, with 18 bases separating them. Written as DNA, the CDR3 is TGTGCCAGCAGCTTAGCCGGGGGGGCGCGGGTCGGTCAGCCCCAGCATTTT. Translating gives CASSLAGGARVGQPQHF.

This clone was recorded a few times. The CDR3: CASSSGAGAITGELFF. CDR3 DNA: TGTGCCAGCAGCTCCGGGGCGGGGGCGATCACCGGGGAGCTGTTTTTT. The chain couples TRBV6-6 to TRBJ2-2; possible D gene TRBD2, 7 bases. The germline CDR1 and CDR2 sequences are MNHNY and SVGAGI (reference sequence). Trimming cost V 6 bases and J 4 bases, with 18 bases left between them. This CDR3 has 16 residues.

This clone was detected only a few times. This chain uses TRBV6-1 with TRBJ2-5; TRBD1 might be the D (6 bases). The CDR3 is 14 residues long. V lost 3 bases to trimming and J lost 2 bases, with 10 bases between them. Germline V CDR1 and CDR2: MNHNS, SASEGT. The CDR3 DNA follows: TGTGCCAGCAGTGAGACAGGCCTTCAAGAGACCCAGTACTTC. This codes for CASSETGLQETQYF.

The rearrangement uses TRBV6-6 and TRBJ2-1, with D maybe TRBD1 (7 bases). Trimming pared 7 bases from V and 6 bases from J, leaving 16 bases between. The germline CDR1 and CDR2 sequences are MNHNY and SVGAGI (reference sequence). This CDR3 spans 14 amino acids. The CDR3 region is CASTLEGATNEQFF. The DNA for the CDR3 is TGTGCCAGCACTCTGGAGGGGGCAACCAATGAGCAGTTCTTC.

The chain couples TRBV2 to TRBJ2-6; TRBD1 aligns across 8 bases. The germline CDR1 and CDR2 sequences are SNHLY and FYNNEI. The trim removed 6 bases at V and 0 bases at J, leaving 4 bases unmatched. The CDR3 extends over 16 amino acids. The DNA for the CDR3 is TGTGCCAGCAGCCCGGACAGGGCCTCTGGGGCCAACGTCCTGACTTTC. Its translation is CASSPDRASGANVLTF.

The V gene is TRBV11-1, the J gene TRBJ1-5, with D possibly matching TRBD1 (6 bases). The V end lost 5 bases, the J end lost 5 bases, and 16 bases lay between the germline ends. Germline V gives CDR1 SGHAT, CDR2 FQDESV (reference sequence). The CDR3 is 15 residues long. The DNA for the CDR3 is TGTGCCAGCAGCAGGGCGGGGGGCGCGGATCAGCCCCAGCATTTT. Translation: CASSRAGGADQPQHF.

This chain joins TRBV6-1 and TRBJ1-4; D is unclear. V was trimmed by 9 bases and J by 5 bases, leaving 10 bases between them. The germline CDR1 and CDR2 sequences are MNHNS and SASEGT. The CDR3 is 12 residues long. Here the CDR3 DNA reads TGTGCCAGTGGGAGGGTGAATGAAAAACTGTTTTTT. Translated: CASGRVNEKLFF.

The chain uses TRBV6-5 and TRBJ2-1; the match to TRBD2 covers 9 bases. The CDR3 covers 15 residues. CDR1 MNHEY and CDR2 SVGAGI come from the germline V gene. V lost 1 base to trimming and J lost 7 bases; unmatched junction nucleotides: 5. CDR3 protein: CASSYYGLARNEQFF. The CDR3 nucleotides read TGTGCCAGCAGTTACTATGGACTAGCGCGGAATGAGCAGTTCTTC.

The chain is built from TRBV29-1 and TRBJ2-3; the D is unclear. Trimming took off 4 bases at V and 7 bases at J, with 6 bases between the two ends. CDR1 and CDR2 (germline): SQVTM, ANQGSEA. The CDR3 is 10 amino acids. The CDR3 nucleotides read TGCAGCGTTGCACAATATACGCAGTATTTT. Translating gives CSVAQYTQYF.

The rearrangement links TRBV9 to TRBJ2-5; 7 positions match TRBD1. CDR3 length: 17 residues. With V trimmed by 3 bases and J by 4 bases, 15 bases remained unmatched. Germline V gives CDR1 SGDLS, CDR2 YYNGEE. CDR3: CASSAPWRGGWGETQYF. In DNA form, the CDR3 reads TGTGCCAGCAGCGCCCCTTGGCGAGGGGGCTGGGGAGAGACCCAGTACTTC.

This chain connects TRBV10-1 to TRBJ1-1; 7 bases are a match to TRBD1. Germline V gene lookup returns CDR1 WNHNN and CDR2 SYGVQD (reference sequence). This CDR3 is built from 15 residues. With V trimmed by 0 bases and J by 5 bases, 6 bases remained unmatched. The DNA for the CDR3 is TGCGCCAGCAGTGAGTCAGGGGGCAGATGGACTGAAGCTTTCTTT. This translates into CASSESGGRWTEAFF.

The genes are TRBV9 and TRBJ1-1; D is possibly TRBD1 (5 bases). The V gene's germline CDR1 is SGDLS and CDR2 YYNGEE. This CDR3 has 13 residues. The ends were cut back, 2 bases at V and 3 bases at J, with 8 bases in the middle. CDR3 amino acids: CASSVSGDTEAFF. CDR3 DNA sequence: TGTGCCAGCAGCGTTTCGGGGGACACTGAAGCTTTCTTT.

The chain has TRBV5-6 and TRBJ2-3; 9 nucleotides align to TRBD2. V dropped 4 bases and J dropped 4; count of bases not matched to a gene: 7. Looked up from germline, CDR1 is SGHDT and CDR2 is YYEEEE. The CDR3 has 15 residues. The CDR3 bases are TGTGCCAGCAGCGTACCGGGACTAGCATCAGATACGCAGTATTTT. This sequence encodes CASSVPGLASDTQYF.

CDR3 loop: CASSEYRSSPQHF. The CDR3 region has the DNA TGCGCCAGCAGTGAGTACAGGAGCAGCCCCCAGCATTTT. The J gene is TRBJ1-5, the V gene TRBV10-1, with D possibly matching TRBD1 (5 bases). CDR1 and CDR2 (germline): WNHNN, SYGVQD (reference sequence). V shed 1 base and J shed 10 bases, with 11 bases lying between them. The CDR3 is made up of 13 amino acids.

The rearrangement links TRBV6-1 to TRBJ1-2, with D possibly being TRBD1 (5 bases). V lost 5 bases to trimming and J lost 4 bases, with 14 bases between them. Germline V gene sequence: CDR1 MNHNS, CDR2 SASEGT. The CDR3 is 14 residues long. CDR3 sequence reads: CASSYNRDSYGYTF. In DNA form, the CDR3 reads TGTGCCAGCAGTTATAACCGAGACAGCTATGGCTACACCTTC.

The chain employs TRBV27 and TRBJ2-4; D is perhaps TRBD2 (7 bases). Germline assignment: CDR1 MNHEY and CDR2 SMNVEV (reference sequence). The V gene lost 3 bases and the J gene lost 9 bases, with 15 bases spanning the gap. The CDR3 runs 14 residues. In DNA, the CDR3 is TGTGCCAGCAGTTTCTCCGGGGGGCCCGGCATTCAGTACTTC. Protein: CASSFSGGPGIQYF.